This is a list of T cell receptor beta chains from one sample in a study of T cell repertoires in cytomegalovirus infection. TCRdb re-analysed the reads in MiXCR, keeping a single row per CDR3 protein. In the table there are about half a million distinct CDR3 sequences, roughly a third of which are singletons. The antigens for these receptors are not known. The source was cultured PBMCs, collected from culture after CMV antigen stimulation. Receptors were obtained from a human donor in good health (CMV status not recorded). Some clones in this sample may be carry-over from other donors' samples. Both conserved end residues are part of each CDR3. The order of the fields is J gene, V gene, D gene, clone size, CDR3 DNA, CDR3 protein. D genes are given only for firm matches. A clone size is listed for some rows: how often the clone was seen (once, few, many), or a class if it is expanded.

TRBJ1-1	TRBV5-6	-	-	TGTGCCAGCAGCTTGGCGGGGTTGCGCCGTGAAGCTTTCTTT	CASSLAGLRREAFF
TRBJ1-2	TRBV7-2	-	many	TGTGCCAGCAGCCCGAAGAGTACAGTCTCTAACTATGGCTACACCTTC	CASSPKSTVSNYGYTF
TRBJ1-2	TRBV19	TRBD1	many	TGTGCCAGTAGTATAGATTCGAACCCGGGACAGGGGAGCTATGGCTACACCTTC	CASSIDSNPGQGSYGYTF
TRBJ2-3	TRBV11-2	TRBD2	-	TGTGCCAGCAGCTTCGGACTAGCGAGGCCAGATACGCAGTATTTT	CASSFGLARPDTQYF
TRBJ1-2	TRBV19	-	few	TGTGCCAGTAGTACATACGGGACTCTCAGGGGCTATGGCTACACCTTC	CASSTYGTLRGYGYTF
TRBJ1-2	TRBV29-1	-	-	TGCAGCGTTGAAGTTAAGGGATCCGTGGGGGGAGGTGGCTACACCTTC	CSVEVKGSVGGGGYTF
TRBJ2-4	TRBV6-5	-	-	TGTGCCAGCAGCATCACGGGGCAGGGGGGACGAGCCAAAAACATTCAGTACTTC	CASSITGQGGRAKNIQYF
TRBJ2-1	TRBV7-8	-	-	TGTGCCAGCAGCGCCCGACCGAGCTCCTACAATGAGCAGTTCTTC	CASSARPSSYNEQFF
TRBJ2-3	TRBV6-6	TRBD1	few	TGTGCCAGCAGTTACCATGGGACAGCGCCTTCCACAGATACGCAGTATTTT	CASSYHGTAPSTDTQYF
TRBJ2-5	TRBV6-2/TRBV6-3	TRBD2	few	TGTGCCACCGAACGCGTAAGCGGGAGGGCCGCTGAGACCCAGTACTTC	CATERVSGRAAETQYF
TRBJ1-1	TRBV12-3/TRBV12-4	-	-	TGTGCCAGCACCTTCGGACCTACTGAAGCTTTCTTT	CASTFGPTEAFF
TRBJ2-7	TRBV7-3	TRBD2	few	TGTGCCAGCAGCTTAAGCCTAGCGGGAGTGGGAGAGCAGTACTTC	CASSLSLAGVGEQYF